What follows are 20 T cell receptor beta chains derived from one specimen sequenced in a study of T-cell memory formation after mild COVID-19. Using its own MiXCR run on the 5' RACE reads, TCRdb lists one record per CDR3 protein. The data show about 310,000 distinct CDR3 sequences, with 15% to 20% seen just once and roughly 21% held by the top ten. The sequencing input was PBMCs or a T cell subset sorted from them (not recorded which). The receptors shown here come from a man aged 18-30 years who had mild COVID-19 (a few samples of this study predate the infection). Cell type and time point are not known.

This clonotype was detected once. Here the CDR3 DNA reads TGTGCCAGCAGTGTGTACGCCTATACCTACGAGCAGTACTTC. Translation: CASSVYAYTYEQYF. This rearrangement joins TRBV2 to TRBJ2-7, with D unclear. Per the germline V gene, CDR1 is SNHLY and CDR2 is FYNNEI. V shed 4 bases and J shed 2 bases, with 12 bases lying between them. This CDR3 comprises 14 residues.

The genes are TRBV6-5 and TRBJ1-5; D possibly corresponds to TRBD1 (6 bases). The CDR3 has 18 amino acids. V was pared by 5 bases and J by 2 bases, with 22 bases between. In germline, CDR1 is MNHEY, CDR2 SVGAGI. The CDR3 DNA reads as TGTGCCAGCAGTCCCCAGGGGAGGACCGACGGAGGCAATCAGCCCCAGCATTTT. It yields the protein CASSPQGRTDGGNQPQHF.

The chain joins TRBV24-1 to TRBJ1-1; D is uncertain. The CDR3 consists of 14 residues. CDR1 and CDR2 from the germline V gene are KGHDR and SFDVKD. V was shortened by 3 bases and J by 0 bases, with 7 bases between the two germline ends. In DNA form, the CDR3 reads TGTGCCACCAGTGATGGATACATGAACACTGAAGCTTTCTTT. This gives the protein CATSDGYMNTEAFF.

This clonotype was seen only a few times. V is TRBV9 and J is TRBJ2-3, with 10 bases lining up with TRBD2. With V trimmed by 0 bases and J by 6 bases, 16 bases remained unmatched. This CDR3 is 19 amino acids long. Germline-derived CDR1 and CDR2 are SGDLS and YYNGEE. CDR3 in amino acids: CASSVDISGGAGGADTQYF. DNA of the CDR3: TGTGCCAGCAGCGTAGACATAAGCGGGGGGGCCGGTGGAGCGGATACGCAGTATTTT.

This sequence joins TRBV7-9 and TRBJ1-1, with D perhaps matching TRBD1 (6 bases). The CDR3 covers 15 residues. V lost 1 base and J 5 bases, leaving 14 bases between the germline ends. Germline V gene lookup returns CDR1 SEHNR and CDR2 FQNEAQ (reference sequence). This chain's CDR3 is CASSLGPGVGTEAFF. The CDR3 DNA reads as TGTGCCAGCAGCTTAGGCCCAGGGGTCGGGACTGAAGCTTTCTTT.

The chain uses TRBV10-3 and TRBJ2-7; D gene uncertain. V dropped 0 bases and J dropped 1 base, with 7 bases sitting between them. The CDR3 spans 14 residues. In germline, CDR1 is ENHRY, CDR2 SYGVKD. CDR3 region: CAISESTASYEQYF. Written as DNA, the CDR3 is TGTGCCATCAGTGAGTCGACGGCATCCTACGAGCAGTACTTC.

J is TRBJ1-2 and V is TRBV5-6; TRBD1 agrees at 9 bases. V lost 3 bases and J lost 4; bases outside the gene matches: 4. This CDR3 is built from 14 residues. CDR1 and CDR2 (germline): SGHDT, YYEEEE. CDR3 coding DNA: TGTGCCAGCAGCTCCGGGACAGGGTTCTATGGCTACACCTTC. It codes for CASSSGTGFYGYTF.

This clonotype was detected a few times. The rearrangement links TRBV7-9 to TRBJ2-3; 10 bases line up with TRBD1. The CDR3 is 17 amino acids. CDR1 SEHNR and CDR2 FQNEAQ come from the germline V gene (reference sequence). The V gene end was trimmed by 4 bases and the J gene end by 1 base; junction bases not matched to a gene: 8. CDR3 coding DNA: TGTGCCAGCAGCTACAACTTCGGACAGGGGGGCACAGATACGCAGTATTTT. It is translated as CASSYNFGQGGTDTQYF.

The chain links TRBV6-5 to TRBJ1-2; D gene ambiguous. The CDR3 spans 14 residues. Trimming removed 0 bases at V and 8 bases at J, with 13 bases between. Germline CDR1 is MNHEY and CDR2 is SVGAGI. In nucleotides, the CDR3 is TGTGCCAGCAGTTACTCGACGACAAAAGGGGGCTACACCTTC. Protein: CASSYSTTKGGYTF.

This chain connects TRBV6-6 to TRBJ1-4, with TRBD1 identical over 8 bases. CDR1 is MNHNY and CDR2 is SVGAGI in the germline V gene (reference sequence). J gave up 5 bases and V 6 bases, and 14 bases lay outside the gene matches. This CDR3 spans 17 amino acids. CDR3 in amino acids: CASRKRGLTGENEKLFF. The CDR3 DNA follows: TGTGCCAGCAGAAAAAGGGGTCTGACAGGGGAGAATGAAAAACTGTTTTTT.

The chain joins TRBV24-1 to TRBJ1-2, with D unclear. The CDR3 loop spans 12 amino acids. V was shortened by 2 bases and J by 6 bases, with 6 bases between the two germline ends. The germline CDR1 and CDR2 sequences are KGHDR and SFDVKD. The CDR3 DNA follows: TGTGCCACCAGTGATTACCGACATGGCTACACCTTC. Translated: CATSDYRHGYTF.

For this clonotype: The junction does not match germline at one end; this may be a read error. V and J are TRBV7-9 and TRBJ1-1, with 7 bases aligning to TRBD1. Germline V gene data show CDR1 as SEHNR and CDR2 as FQNEAQ (reference sequence). This CDR3 is built from 14 residues. CDR3: CASSWGQSGTEAVF. In nucleotides, the CDR3 is TGTGCCAGCAGCTGGGGACAGAGTGGGACTGAAGCTGTCTTT.

This clonotype was seen just once. The V and J genes are TRBV29-1 and TRBJ2-7; D is possibly TRBD1 (6 bases). The CDR3 totals 16 residues. CDR1 is SQVTM, CDR2 ANQGSEA, per germline. With 7 bases removed from V and 2 bases from J, the gap between germline ends came to 24 bases. CDR3 coding DNA: TGCAGCGCCCCTACGGCATCCTTTCAGGGGACCTACGAGCAGTACTTC. Translating it yields CSAPTASFQGTYEQYF.

The chain has TRBV7-6 and TRBJ1-1; 7 bases are a match to TRBD1. The CDR3 extends over 14 amino acids. The V and J ends lost 3 bases and 0 bases, in that order; junction bases with no gene match: 1. The V gene's germline CDR1 is SGHVS and CDR2 FNYEAQ. The CDR3, as DNA: TGTGCCAGCAGCTTGACAGGGTTGAACACTGAAGCTTTCTTT. Its translation is CASSLTGLNTEAFF.

The gene calls are TRBV7-9 and TRBJ2-4, with D possibly matching TRBD2 (5 bases). The V gene's germline CDR1 is SEHNR and CDR2 FQNEAQ (reference sequence). V dropped 4 bases and J dropped 1 base, with 11 bases sitting between them. The CDR3 has 15 residues. The DNA for the CDR3 is TGTGCCAGCAGCTGGACGGCGGGCGCCAAAAACATTCAGTACTTC. Residues: CASSWTAGAKNIQYF.

The rearrangement uses TRBV7-9 and TRBJ1-1, with TRBD1 identical over 7 bases. V was pared by 5 bases and J by 8 bases, with 5 bases of the junction left unmatched. The germline V gene encodes CDR1 SEHNR and CDR2 FQNEAQ (reference sequence). The length of the CDR3 is 12 residues. CDR3 DNA: TGTGCCAGCAGCGGAGGGGGCTTGGAAGCTTTCTTT. It is translated as CASSGGGLEAFF.

The V call is TRBV6-5, the J call TRBJ2-2; perhaps TRBD1 as D (5 bases). This CDR3 has 15 residues. Germline V gene sequence: CDR1 MNHEY, CDR2 SVGAGI. Trimming removed 0 bases at V and 5 bases at J, with 10 bases between. CDR3 nucleotide sequence: TGTGCCAGCAGTTACTCGTCCAGGGCGACCGGGGAGCTGTTTTTT. Its protein is CASSYSSRATGELFF.

This clonotype was seen more than once but under ten times. V usage is TRBV12-3 or TRBV12-4 and J usage is TRBJ1-3, with a weak D call TRBD1 (6 bases). The CDR3 totals 19 residues. V was shortened by 4 bases and J by 0 bases, with 22 bases between the two germline ends. CDR3 DNA: TGTGCCAGCAGTTCTCAGGGGCGCGGGCTACAATACTCTGGAAACACCATATATTTT. Protein: CASSSQGRGLQYSGNTIYF.

This clonotype appeared many times. CDR3 in amino acids: CASSPGDPYEQYF. For the CDR3, the DNA is TGTGCCAGCTCACCTGGGGACCCCTACGAGCAGTACTTC. V usage is TRBV18 and J usage is TRBJ2-7; either TRBD1 or TRBD2 may supply D (5 bases each). V lost 3 bases to trimming and J lost 2 bases, with 8 bases between them. This CDR3 contains 13 residues. The germline V gene encodes CDR1 KGHSH and CDR2 LQKENI.

The chain is built from TRBV9 and TRBJ2-3, with 9 nucleotides matching TRBD1. CDR3 length equals 15 residues. Germline lookup yields CDR1 SGDLS and CDR2 YYNGEE. V trimming: 4 bases; J trimming: 5 bases; junction bases outside the gene matches: 8. CDR3 region: CASSSEGTGIDTQYF. In DNA form, the CDR3 reads TGTGCCAGCAGCTCCGAAGGGACAGGGATAGATACGCAGTATTTT.